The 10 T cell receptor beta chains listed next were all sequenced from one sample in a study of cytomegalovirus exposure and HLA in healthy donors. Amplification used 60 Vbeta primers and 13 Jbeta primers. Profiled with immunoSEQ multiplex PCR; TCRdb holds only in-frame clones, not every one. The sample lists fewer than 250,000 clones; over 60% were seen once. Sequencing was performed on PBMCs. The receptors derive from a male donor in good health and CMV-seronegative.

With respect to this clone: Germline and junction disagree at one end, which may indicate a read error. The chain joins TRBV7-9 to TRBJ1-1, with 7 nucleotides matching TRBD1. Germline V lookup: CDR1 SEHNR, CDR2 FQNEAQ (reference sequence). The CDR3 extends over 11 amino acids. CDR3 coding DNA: TGTTCCAGCAGCCCCCGGGACAGAATTCTCTTT. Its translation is CSSSPRDRILF. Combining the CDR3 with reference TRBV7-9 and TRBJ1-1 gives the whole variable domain DTGVSQNPRHKITKRGQNVTFRCDPISEHNRLYWYRQTLGQGPEFLTYFQNEAQLEKSRLLSDRFSAERPKGSFSTLEIQRTEQGDSAMYLCSSSPRDRILFGQGTRLTVV.

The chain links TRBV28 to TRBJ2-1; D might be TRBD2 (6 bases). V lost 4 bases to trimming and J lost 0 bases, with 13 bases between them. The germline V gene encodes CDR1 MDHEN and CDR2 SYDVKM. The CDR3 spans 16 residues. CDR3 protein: CASSSPGGRSYNEQFF. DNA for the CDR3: TGTGCCAGCAGTTCCCCCGGAGGGCGCTCCTACAATGAGCAGTTCTTC.

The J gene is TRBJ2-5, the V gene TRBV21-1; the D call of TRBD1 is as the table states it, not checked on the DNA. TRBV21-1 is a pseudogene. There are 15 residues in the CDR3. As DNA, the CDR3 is TGTGCCAGCAGCAAAGGGGAGACAGGGGAGGAGACCCAGTACTTC. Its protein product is CASSKGETGEETQYF.

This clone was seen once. The CDR3 DNA reads as TGCGCCAGCCTCCGACGCGGGCTTAATCTCTACAATGAGCAGTTCTTC. It yields the protein CASLRRGLNLYNEQFF. The rearrangement joins TRBV23-1 to TRBJ2-1; tentative D call: TRBD2 (5 bases). TRBV23-1 is designated an ORF whose function remains uncertain. CDR3 length equals 16 residues. V was clipped by 8 bases and J by 3 bases, with 20 bases between them.

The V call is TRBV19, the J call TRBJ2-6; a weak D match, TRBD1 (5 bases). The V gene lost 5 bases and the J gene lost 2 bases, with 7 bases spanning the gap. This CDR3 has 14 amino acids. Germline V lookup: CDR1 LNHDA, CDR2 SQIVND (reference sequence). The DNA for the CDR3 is TGTGCCAGTAGTGAAGGGGCTGGGGCCAACGTCCTGACTTTC. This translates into CASSEGAGANVLTF.

CDR3 bases: TGTGCCAGCAGCGTACTGGGGGGAGGGGAGACCCAGTACTTC. Protein: CASSVLGGGETQYF. The chain recombines TRBV9 with TRBJ2-5; TRBD2 matches 7 bases. The CDR3 totals 14 residues. The junction had 5 bases not matched to a gene; V was cut back by 1 base and J by 5 bases. CDR1 is SGDLS and CDR2 is YYNGEE in the germline V gene.

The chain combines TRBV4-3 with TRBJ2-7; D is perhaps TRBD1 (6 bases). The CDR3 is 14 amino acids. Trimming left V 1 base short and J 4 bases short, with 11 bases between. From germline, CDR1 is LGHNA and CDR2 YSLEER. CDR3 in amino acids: CASSQASQGYEQYF. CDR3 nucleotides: TGCGCCAGCAGCCAAGCCTCCCAGGGGTACGAGCAGTACTTC.

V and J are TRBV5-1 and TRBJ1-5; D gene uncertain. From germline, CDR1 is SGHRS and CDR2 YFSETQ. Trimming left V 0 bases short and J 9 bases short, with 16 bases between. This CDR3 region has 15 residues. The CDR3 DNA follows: TGCGCCAGCAGCTTGGTGGCGGGGTCGAAGTCGCCCCAGCATTTT. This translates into CASSLVAGSKSPQHF.

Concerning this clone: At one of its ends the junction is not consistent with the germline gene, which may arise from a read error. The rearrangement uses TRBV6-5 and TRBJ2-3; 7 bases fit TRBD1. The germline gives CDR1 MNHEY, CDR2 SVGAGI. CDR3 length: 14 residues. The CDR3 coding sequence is TGTGCCAGCAGTTATGTAGGGGGCGCAGATACGCAGTGTTTT. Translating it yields CASSYVGGADTQCF.

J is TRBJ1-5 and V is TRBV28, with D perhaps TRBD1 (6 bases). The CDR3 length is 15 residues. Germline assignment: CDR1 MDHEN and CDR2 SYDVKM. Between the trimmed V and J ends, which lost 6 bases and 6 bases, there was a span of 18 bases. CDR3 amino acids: CASRKLRGASQPQHF. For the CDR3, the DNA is TGTGCCAGCAGAAAACTTCGGGGGGCGAGTCAGCCCCAGCATTTT. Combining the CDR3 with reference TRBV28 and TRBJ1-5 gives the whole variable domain DVKVTQSSRYLVKRTGEKVFLECVQDMDHENMFWYRQDPGLGLRLIYFSYDVKMKEKGDIPEGYSVSREKKERFSLILESASTNQTSMYLCASRKLRGASQPQHFGDGTRLSIL.